This T cell receptor (beta chain) was sequenced during a study of cytomegalovirus exposure and HLA in healthy donors. The PCR made use of 60 Vbeta and 13 Jbeta primers. Using immunoSEQ multiplex PCR, the repertoire was profiled, and TCRdb retains in-frame clones only, with some absent. This repertoire includes around 37,000 clones. A remark on this clone: Its antigen is unidentified.

From germline, CDR1 is SEHNR and CDR2 FQNEAQ (reference sequence). The CDR3 has 16 residues. Unmatched junction bases numbered 6, after V lost 0 bases and J lost 5 bases. General observations from the study: Some V segments could not be told apart, so they were left out, TRBV6-2 and TRBV6-3 among them.

The chain couples TRBV7-9 to TRBJ1-2, with 10 bases matching TRBD1. The specimen sequenced was PBMCs. This sequence was found in a human donor in good health. CDR3 bases: TGTGCCAGCAGCTTAGCGGGCCGGACAGGGGGGTATGGCTACACCTTC. Residues: CASSLAGRTGGYGYTF.